Listed below are T cell receptor beta chains from one sample, sequenced in a study of technical replicates of blood from a handful of donors. Measured with immunoSEQ multiplex PCR; TCRdb has only the in-frame clones, and not every one. In the table there are about 81,000 clones, approximately 94% of which are singletons. The specimen was T cells isolated from PBMCs. The receptors were gathered from a human donor in good health. Both conserved end residues are part of each CDR3. Fields, in order: J gene, clone size, V gene, D gene, CDR3 protein, CDR3 DNA. D genes are given only for firm matches. Clone size is not always given. Where it is, it says once, few, many or a class for expanded clones.

TRBJ2-3 . TRBV27 TRBD2 CASSLLAGGPTDTQYF TGTGCCAGCAGTCTTCTAGCGGGAGGGCCCACAGATACGCAGTATTTT
TRBJ2-5 . TRBV7-9 . CASSPNLLITGEETQYF TGTGCCAGCAGCCCAAATCTGCTAATCACCGGGGAGGAGACCCAGTACTTC
TRBJ2-1 once TRBV5-1 . CASSPTRNEQFF TGCGCCAGCAGCCCTACGAGGAATGAGCAGTTCTTC
TRBJ2-1 . TRBV18 TRBD2 CASSLRLAGEDEQFF TGTGCCAGCTCACTTCGACTAGCGGGAGAAGACGAGCAGTTCTTC
TRBJ2-5 . TRBV29-1 . CSVEKGHIGGDQYF TGCAGCGTTGAAAAGGGACATATCGGTGGTGACCAGTACTTC
TRBJ1-1 once TRBV4-2 . CASSRSYGERAFF TGTGCCAGCAGCCGATCATACGGTGAGCGAGCTTTCTTT
TRBJ2-3 . TRBV27 . CASSSSWTSTDTQYF TGTGCCAGCAGCTCCTCATGGACTAGCACAGATACGCAGTATTTT
TRBJ2-7 . TRBV4-2 . CASSQGYRENEQYF TGTGCCAGCAGCCAAGGGTACAGGGAAAACGAGCAGTACTTC
TRBJ2-7 . TRBV5-4 . CASIAPGAGEQYF TGTGCCAGCATAGCACCAGGGGCGGGCGAGCAGTACTTC
TRBJ1-2 . TRBV4-2 TRBD1 CASSPELRDRGPYGYTF TGTGCCAGCAGCCCTGAGCTCCGGGACAGGGGACCCTATGGCTACACCTTC
TRBJ1-2 . TRBV18 . CASSASLGDYGYTF TGTGCCAGCTCCGCCTCGTTAGGGGACTATGGCTACACCTTC
TRBJ1-4 . TRBV5-8 . CASSSETGEKLFF TGTGCCAGCAGCTCTGAGACTGGGGAAAAACTGTTTTTT
TRBJ1-2 . TRBV2 TRBD1 CASSETHPTQGPSAF TGTGCCAGCAGTGAAACGCACCCAACACAGGGGCCGAGTGCCTTC
TRBJ1-2 few TRBV27 . CASSFNRLGDGYTF TGTGCCAGCAGTTTCAACAGGTTAGGGGATGGCTACACCTTC
TRBJ2-7 . TRBV2 TRBD2 CATGTSGYEQYF TGTGCCACGGGGACTAGCGGGTACGAGCAGTACTTC
TRBJ2-7 . TRBV6-6 TRBD1 CASSRDRDYEQYF TGTGCCAGCAGTAGGGACAGGGACTACGAGCAGTACTTC
TRBJ1-2 . TRBV9 . CASSVGGGSVYGYTF TGTGCCAGCAGCGTAGGCGGGGGGAGTGTTTATGGCTACACCTTC
TRBJ1-3 . TRBV28 . CASSPNSAISGNTIYF TGTGCCAGCAGCCCTAATAGCGCTATCTCTGGAAACACCATATATTTT
TRBJ2-7 . TRBV4-1 TRBD1 CASSQDRAGGAYSYEQYF TGCGCCAGCAGCCAGGATCGAGCAGGGGGCGCCTACTCCTACGAGCAGTACTTC
TRBJ2-7 . TRBV29-1 . CSVDIRSRGYEQYF TGCAGCGTTGATATACGGTCAAGGGGCTACGAGCAGTACTTC
TRBJ1-5 . TRBV27 . CASSVFGTGQLNQPQHF TGTGCCAGCAGCGTATTTGGCACCGGACAGCTCAATCAGCCCCAGCATTTT
TRBJ1-1 . TRBV7-3 . CASSPGLGVAFF TGTGCCAGCAGCCCCGGGTTGGGAGTAGCTTTCTTT